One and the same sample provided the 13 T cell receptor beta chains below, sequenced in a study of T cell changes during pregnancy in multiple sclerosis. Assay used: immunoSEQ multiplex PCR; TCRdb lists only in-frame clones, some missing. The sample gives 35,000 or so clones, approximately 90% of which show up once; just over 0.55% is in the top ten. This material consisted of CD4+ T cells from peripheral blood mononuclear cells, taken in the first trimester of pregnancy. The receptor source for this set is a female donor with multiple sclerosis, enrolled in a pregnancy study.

In nucleotides, the CDR3 is TGTGCCAGCAGCCGGGACAGGGGTGGAGAGACCCAGTACTTC. Translation gives CASSRDRGGETQYF. This sequence joins TRBV7-3 and TRBJ2-5, with TRBD1 matching 10 bases. Germline lookup yields CDR1 SGHTA and CDR2 FQGTGA. The CDR3 totals 14 residues. V gave up 5 bases and J gave up 4 bases; unmatched junction bases: 4.

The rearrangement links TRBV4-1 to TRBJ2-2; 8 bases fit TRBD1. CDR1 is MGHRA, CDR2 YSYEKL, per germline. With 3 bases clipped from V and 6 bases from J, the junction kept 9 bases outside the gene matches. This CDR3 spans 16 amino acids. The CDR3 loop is CASSHPDREGAGELFF. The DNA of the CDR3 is TGCGCCAGCAGCCACCCGGACAGGGAAGGGGCCGGGGAGCTGTTTTTT.

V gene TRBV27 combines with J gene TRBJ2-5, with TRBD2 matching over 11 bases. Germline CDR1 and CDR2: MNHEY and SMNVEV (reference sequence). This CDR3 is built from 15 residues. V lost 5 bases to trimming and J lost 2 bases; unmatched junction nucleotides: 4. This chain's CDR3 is CASSIIAGGQETQYF. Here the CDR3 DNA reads TGTGCCAGCAGTATAATAGCGGGAGGGCAAGAGACCCAGTACTTC.

The DNA of the CDR3 is TGTGCCAGCAGCTTAGTAGGGGCAACTAATGAAAAACTGTTTTTT. It encodes CASSLVGATNEKLFF. The V call is TRBV7-6, the J call TRBJ1-4; tentatively, D is TRBD1 (5 bases). Trimming removed 1 base from V and 0 bases from J, with 6 bases in between. The CDR3 totals 15 residues. CDR1 and CDR2 from the germline V gene are SGHVS and FNYEAQ.

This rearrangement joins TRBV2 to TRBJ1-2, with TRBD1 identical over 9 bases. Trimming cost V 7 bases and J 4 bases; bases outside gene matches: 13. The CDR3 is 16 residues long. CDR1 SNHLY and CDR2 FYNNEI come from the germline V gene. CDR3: CASTPGQGGLGYGYTF. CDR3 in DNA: TGTGCCAGCACACCGGGACAGGGTGGATTAGGCTATGGCTACACCTTC. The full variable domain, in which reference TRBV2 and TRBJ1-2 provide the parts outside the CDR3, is EPEVTQTPSHQVTQMGQEVILRCVPISNHLYFYWYRQILGQKVEFLVSFYNNEISEKSEIFDDQFSVERPDGSNFTLKIRSTKLEDSAMYFCASTPGQGGLGYGYTFGSGTRLTVV.

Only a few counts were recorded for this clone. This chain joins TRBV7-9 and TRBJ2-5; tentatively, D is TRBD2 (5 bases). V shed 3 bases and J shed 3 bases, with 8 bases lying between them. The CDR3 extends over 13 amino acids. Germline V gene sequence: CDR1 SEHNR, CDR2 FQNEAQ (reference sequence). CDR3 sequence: CASSFSGKETQYF. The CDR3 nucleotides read TGTGCCAGCAGCTTCTCGGGGAAAGAGACCCAGTACTTC.

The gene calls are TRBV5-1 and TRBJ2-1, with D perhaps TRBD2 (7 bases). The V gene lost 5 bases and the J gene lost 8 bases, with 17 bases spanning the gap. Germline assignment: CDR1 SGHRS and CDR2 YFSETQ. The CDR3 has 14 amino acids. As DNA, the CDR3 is TGCGCCAGCAGGCGGGGGCAGGGTCTGGATGAGCAGTTCTTC. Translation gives CASRRGQGLDEQFF.

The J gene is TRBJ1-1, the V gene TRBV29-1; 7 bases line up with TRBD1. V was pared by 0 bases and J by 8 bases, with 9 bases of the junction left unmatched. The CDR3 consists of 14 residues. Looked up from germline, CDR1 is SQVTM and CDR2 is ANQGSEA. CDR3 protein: CSVEDPFGGGEAFF. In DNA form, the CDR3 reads TGCAGCGTTGAAGATCCCTTCGGAGGGGGCGAAGCTTTCTTT.

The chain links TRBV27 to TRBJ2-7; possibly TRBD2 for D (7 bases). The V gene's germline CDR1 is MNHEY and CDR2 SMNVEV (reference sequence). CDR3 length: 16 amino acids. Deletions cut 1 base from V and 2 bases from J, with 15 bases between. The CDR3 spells CASSLWGGGPAYEQYF. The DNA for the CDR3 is TGTGCCAGCAGTTTATGGGGGGGCGGGCCCGCCTACGAGCAGTACTTC.

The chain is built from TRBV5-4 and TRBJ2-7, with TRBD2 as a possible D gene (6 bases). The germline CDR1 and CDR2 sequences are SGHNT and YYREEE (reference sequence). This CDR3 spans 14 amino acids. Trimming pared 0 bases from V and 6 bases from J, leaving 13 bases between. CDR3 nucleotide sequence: TGTGCCAGCAGCTTGGCCGGGGGAACGAGCGAGCAGTACTTC. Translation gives CASSLAGGTSEQYF.

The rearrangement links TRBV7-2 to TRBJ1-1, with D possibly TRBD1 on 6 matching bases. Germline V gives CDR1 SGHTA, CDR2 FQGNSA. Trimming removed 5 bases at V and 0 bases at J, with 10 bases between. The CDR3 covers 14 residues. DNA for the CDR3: TGTGCCAGCAGCCCAGGACAGTTGAACACTGAAGCTTTCTTT. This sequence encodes CASSPGQLNTEAFF.

The CDR3 protein is CASSLAPGPRSEFAQNTEAFF. DNA for the CDR3: TGTGCCAGCAGTTTAGCTCCGGGTCCGAGATCAGAATTTGCCCAGAACACTGAAGCTTTCTTT. This chain connects TRBV27 to TRBJ1-1, with D hard to call. Trimming removed 2 bases at V and 1 base at J, with 29 bases between. Germline V gene data show CDR1 as MNHEY and CDR2 as SMNVEV (reference sequence). The CDR3 is 21 amino acids.

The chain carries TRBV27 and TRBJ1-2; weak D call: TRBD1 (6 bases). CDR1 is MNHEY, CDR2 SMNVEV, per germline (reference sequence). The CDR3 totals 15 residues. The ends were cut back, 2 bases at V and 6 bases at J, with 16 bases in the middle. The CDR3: CASSLNQGQVNGYTF. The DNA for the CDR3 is TGTGCCAGCAGTTTAAACCAGGGGCAGGTGAATGGCTACACCTTC.